This T cell receptor (beta chain) was obtained from a study of spatial heterogeneity in lung cancer. Across the whole study: Each time, sequencing found more beta-chain sequences than alpha-chain sequences. The average appearance count of each unique TCR and UMI combination in raw reads was more than eight.

Study outcomes and limitations: The estimate shows that only about 7% of tumor T cells were covered for alpha and roughly 14% for beta chains. For expanded intratumoral alpha and beta TCRs, counts tracked tumor mutation counts.

Time point specified: sample taken at primary tumor resection. In each case, whole RNA from tumor, nontumor lung or frozen PBMC was sequenced unsorted. This clonotype was detected many times. The target antigen is unknown. A single record per CDR3 protein comes from TCRdb applying MiXCR to the 5' RACE reads. In the table there are about 100,000 distinct CDR3 sequences, 4.4% of which are singletons. The CDR3 spans 16 residues. The clonotype originates from a male donor with early-stage non-small cell lung cancer. J is TRBJ1-5 and V is TRBV21-1; TRBD1 was called by the table and not checked on the DNA. TRBV21-1 is shown as a pseudogene. The sequencing here drew on lung tumor tissue, taken at surgery. CDR3 sequence: CASSKGHPDSNQPQHF. CDR3 DNA: TGTGCCAGCAGCAAGGGACATCCCGATAGCAATCAGCCCCAGCATTTT.